Shown below are 5 T cell receptor beta chains from a single sample sequenced in a study of Graves' ophthalmopathy and Graves' hyperthyroidism. Scientists amplified the TCR beta CDR3 regions from RNA transcripts. HTBI primers served in a first-round RT-PCR, which a second-round multiplex PCR followed. TCRdb re-called the multiplex PCR reads through MiXCR, storing one row per CDR3 protein. The sample gives around 1,200,000 distinct CDR3 sequences, 36% of which show up once; around 10% is in the top ten. Source material: peripheral blood or thyroid tissue (not recorded which). These receptors all come from an adult man with Graves' hyperthyroidism.

The rearrangement joins TRBV20-1 to TRBJ2-5; D may be TRBD1 or TRBD2 (5 bases each). The CDR3 has 13 amino acids. The V end was cut by 2 bases, the J end by 2 bases, with 9 bases between. The germline gives CDR1 DFQATT, CDR2 SNEGSKA (reference sequence). In DNA, the CDR3 is TGCAGTGCTAGACCTTGGGGGCAAGAGACCCAGTACTTC. Residues: CSARPWGQETQYF.

In its sample, this clonotype was seen many times. The chain employs TRBV15 and TRBJ1-5; 7 bases are shared with TRBD1. V lost 4 bases, J lost 6 bases, and 3 bases stayed unmatched. The CDR3 runs to 13 residues. The V gene's germline CDR1 is LNHNV and CDR2 YYDKDF (reference sequence). This CDR3 is CATSMTGSQPQHF. DNA of the CDR3: TGTGCCACCAGCATGACAGGGTCTCAGCCCCAGCATTTT.

Only a few counts were recorded for this clonotype. This may arise from a read error, as a much more abundant clone is one base away. The rearrangement uses TRBV20-1 and TRBJ2-5; a weak D match, TRBD2 (6 bases). The V gene's germline CDR1 is DFQATT and CDR2 SNEGSKA (reference sequence). V was cut by 3 bases and J by 7 bases, with 15 bases left in between. There are 13 residues in the CDR3. The CDR3 DNA is TGCAGTGCTAGGCTCGTGGCGGGGTGGACCCAGTACTTC. It yields the protein CSARLVAGWTQYF.

This chain links TRBV20-1 with TRBJ1-5; no definite D call. Per the germline V gene, CDR1 is DFQATT and CDR2 is SNEGSKA (reference sequence). V shed 3 bases and J shed 0 bases, with 9 bases lying between them. The CDR3 loop spans 14 amino acids. The CDR3 loop is CSASKAGSNQPQHF. The CDR3 coding sequence is TGCAGTGCTAGTAAGGCGGGTAGCAATCAGCCCCAGCATTTT.

The chain has TRBV28 and TRBJ2-7; weak D call: TRBD2 (6 bases). The CDR3 totals 14 residues. The germline CDR1 and CDR2 sequences are MDHEN and SYDVKM. Trimming shortened V by 8 bases and J by 0 bases, and 14 bases separated the two germline ends. The CDR3 DNA reads TGTGCCAGCGGGGCCCTAGCGAACTCCTACGAGCAGTACTTC. Its translation: CASGALANSYEQYF. Full variable domain (missing parts from reference TRBV28 and TRBJ2-7): DVKVTQSSRYLVKRTGEKVFLECVQDMDHENMFWYRQDPGLGLRLIYFSYDVKMKEKGDIPEGYSVSREKKERFSLILESASTNQTSMYLCASGALANSYEQYFGPGTRLTVT.